This T cell receptor beta chain was recovered during a study of blood T cells in healthy people across ages. This CDR3 has 14 residues. Germline CDR1 SGDLS, CDR2 YYNGEE. V gave up 5 bases and J gave up 3 bases; unmatched junction bases: 5. A second about 7 to 11 cycle PCR used barcoded and J-beta primers. The authors tagged each cDNA molecule using a template-switch adaptor with 12 random nucleotides. Via MiXCR, TCRdb re-called the 5' RACE reads, giving one row per CDR3 protein. This table holds more than 750,000 distinct CDR3 sequences, about 29% found once. Worth noting for this clonotype: Antigen specificity is unknown.

Findings and limits, study-wide: Bulk PBMC profiling left naive and antigen-experienced comparisons inconclusive.

The same sample was also studied in work on T cells of mothers and their children. This second report adds: Healthy Caucasian mothers, a few in number, and their six children were the donors. There were over 8 million TCR beta CDR3 reads from each mother and around 2.9 million from each child.

J is TRBJ1-1 and V is TRBV9; the match to TRBD1 covers 9 bases. The material sequenced was blood. This TCR derives from a woman aged 40 to 50 in good health. Written as DNA, the CDR3 is TGTGCCAGCAGACGGGGACAGGGTCACACTGAAGCTTTCTTT. It encodes CASRRGQGHTEAFF.